This T cell receptor (beta chain) was sequenced in a study of spatial heterogeneity in lung cancer. General observations from the study: Higher tumor mutation counts went along with higher counts of expanded intratumoral alpha and beta TCRs. The numbers of ubiquitous and regional expanded TCRs correlated with ubiquitous and regional nonsynonymous mutations, respectively.

In this sample, this clonotype turned up many times. The antigen remains undetermined. TCRdb passed the 5' RACE reads through MiXCR, listing each CDR3 protein once. The sample holds about 100,000 distinct CDR3 sequences, roughly 4.5% seen once. V shed 4 bases, J shed 5 bases, and the junction held 18 bases outside the gene matches. Germline CDR1 is SNHLY and CDR2 is FYNNEI. This CDR3 contains 19 residues. Time point noted: sample taken at primary tumor resection. Tumor, nontumor lung or frozen PBMC supplied whole RNA that was sequenced unsorted. The TCR sequence derives from a male donor with early-stage non-small cell lung cancer. The material was lung tumor tissue, obtained at surgery. The chain joins TRBV2 to TRBJ2-1, with TRBD2 matching 9 bases. For the CDR3, the DNA is TGTGCCAGCAGTGTAAATCTTCGGGCGGGAGGGCCTTCGAACAATGAGCAGTTCTTC. Protein: CASSVNLRAGGPSNNEQFF.